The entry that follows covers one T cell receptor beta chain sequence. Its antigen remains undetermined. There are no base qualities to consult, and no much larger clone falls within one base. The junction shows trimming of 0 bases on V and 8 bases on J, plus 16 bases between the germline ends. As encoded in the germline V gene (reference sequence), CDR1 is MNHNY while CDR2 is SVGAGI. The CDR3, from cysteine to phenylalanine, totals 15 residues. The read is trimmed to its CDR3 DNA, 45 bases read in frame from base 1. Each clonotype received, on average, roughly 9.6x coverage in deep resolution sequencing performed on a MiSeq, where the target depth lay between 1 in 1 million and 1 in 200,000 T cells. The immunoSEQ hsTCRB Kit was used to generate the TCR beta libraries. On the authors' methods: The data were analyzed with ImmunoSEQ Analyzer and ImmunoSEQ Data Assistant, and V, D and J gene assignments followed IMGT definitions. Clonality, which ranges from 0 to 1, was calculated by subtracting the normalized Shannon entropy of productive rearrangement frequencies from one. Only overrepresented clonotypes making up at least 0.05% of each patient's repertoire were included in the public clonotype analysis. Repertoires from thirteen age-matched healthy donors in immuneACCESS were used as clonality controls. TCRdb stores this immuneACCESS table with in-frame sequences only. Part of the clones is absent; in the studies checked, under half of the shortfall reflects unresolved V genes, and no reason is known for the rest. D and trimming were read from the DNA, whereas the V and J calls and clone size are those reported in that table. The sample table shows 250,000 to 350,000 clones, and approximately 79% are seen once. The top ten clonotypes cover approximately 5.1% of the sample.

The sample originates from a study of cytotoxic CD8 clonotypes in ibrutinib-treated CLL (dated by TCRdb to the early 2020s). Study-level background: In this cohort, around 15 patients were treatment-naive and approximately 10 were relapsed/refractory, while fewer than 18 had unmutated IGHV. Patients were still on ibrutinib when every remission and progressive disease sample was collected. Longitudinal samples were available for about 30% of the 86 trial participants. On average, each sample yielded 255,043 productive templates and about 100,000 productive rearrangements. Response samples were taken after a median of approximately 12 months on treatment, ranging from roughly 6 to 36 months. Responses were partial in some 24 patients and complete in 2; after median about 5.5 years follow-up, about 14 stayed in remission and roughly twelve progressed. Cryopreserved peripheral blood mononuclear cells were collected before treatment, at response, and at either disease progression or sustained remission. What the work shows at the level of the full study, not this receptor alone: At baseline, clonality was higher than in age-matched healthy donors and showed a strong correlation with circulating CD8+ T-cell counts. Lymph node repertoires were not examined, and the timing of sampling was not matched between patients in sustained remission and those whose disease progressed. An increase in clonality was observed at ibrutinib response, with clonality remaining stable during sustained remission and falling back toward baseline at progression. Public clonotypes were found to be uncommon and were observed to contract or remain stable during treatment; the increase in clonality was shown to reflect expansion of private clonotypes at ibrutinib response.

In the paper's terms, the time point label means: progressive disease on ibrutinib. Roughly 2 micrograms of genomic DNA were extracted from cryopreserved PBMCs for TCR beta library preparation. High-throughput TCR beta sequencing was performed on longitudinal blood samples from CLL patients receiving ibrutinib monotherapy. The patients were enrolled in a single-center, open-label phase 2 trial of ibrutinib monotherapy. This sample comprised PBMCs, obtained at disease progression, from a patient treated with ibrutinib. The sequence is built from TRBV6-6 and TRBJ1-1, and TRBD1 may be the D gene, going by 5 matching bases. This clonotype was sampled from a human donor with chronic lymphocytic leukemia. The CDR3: CASSYSLGRKGEAFF. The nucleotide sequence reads TGTGCCAGCAGTTACTCGTTGGGGCGCAAAGGCGAAGCTTTCTTT.